This TCR beta chain was identified in a study of post-analysis software for immune sequencing data. The TCR beta cDNA libraries contained unique molecular identifiers. TCRdb reprocessed the PCR reads via MiXCR and lists one record per CDR3 protein. Of a few hundred thousand distinct CDR3 sequences in the sample, 39% were seen once. Study outcomes and limitations: Patients carried roughly five TRBV segments more frequently than controls did, and TRBV5-6, TRBV5-1 and TRBV20-1 were among them.

This CDR3 contains 19 residues. Trimming removed 5 bases at V and 2 bases at J, with 22 bases between. Germline CDR1 reads SEHNR; CDR2 reads FQNEAQ (reference sequence). As for this clonotype: Its specificity is unknown.

The chain couples TRBV7-9 to TRBJ2-6; no definite D call. This TCR came from a girl aged 2 to 9 with multiple sclerosis. Material: blood. The CDR3 loop is CASSTTTGRESPGANVLTF. The DNA of the CDR3 is TGTGCCAGCAGCACTACGACGGGCCGTGAATCTCCTGGGGCCAACGTCCTGACTTTC.